The subject of this entry is one TCR beta chain. Authors' analysis steps: Reference gene primer amplification in the assay estimated nucleated cell counts. Profiled with immunoSEQ multiplex PCR; TCRdb holds only in-frame clones, not every one. D and trimming were read from the DNA, whereas the V and J calls and clone size are those reported in that table. The sample contains 25,000 to 30,000 clones, roughly 90% of which appear only once. The entry originates in a study of blood T cell repertoires in COVID-19. Overall study: Whether acute or convalescent, the COVID-19 samples came from the United States, Italy and Spain.

The CDR3 loop spans 19 amino acids. Unmatched junction bases numbered 15, after V lost 2 bases and J lost 1 base. The V gene's germline CDR1 is SGDLS and CDR2 YYNGEE. The material sequenced was peripheral blood. The chain recombines TRBV9 with TRBJ2-3, with TRBD1 matching over 8 bases. This TCR was sampled from a human donor in a cohort sampled during active COVID-19. The CDR3 reads CASSVDRQGSRGRTDTQYF. CDR3 nucleotides: TGTGCCAGCAGCGTGGATCGACAGGGGAGCCGGGGGCGCACAGATACGCAGTATTTT. Combining the CDR3 with reference TRBV9 and TRBJ2-3 gives the whole variable domain DSGVTQTPKHLITATGQRVTLRCSPRSGDLSVYWYQQSLDQGLQFLIQYYNGEERAKGNILERFSAQQFPDLHSELNLSSLELGDSALYFCASSVDRQGSRGRTDTQYFGPGTRLTVL.